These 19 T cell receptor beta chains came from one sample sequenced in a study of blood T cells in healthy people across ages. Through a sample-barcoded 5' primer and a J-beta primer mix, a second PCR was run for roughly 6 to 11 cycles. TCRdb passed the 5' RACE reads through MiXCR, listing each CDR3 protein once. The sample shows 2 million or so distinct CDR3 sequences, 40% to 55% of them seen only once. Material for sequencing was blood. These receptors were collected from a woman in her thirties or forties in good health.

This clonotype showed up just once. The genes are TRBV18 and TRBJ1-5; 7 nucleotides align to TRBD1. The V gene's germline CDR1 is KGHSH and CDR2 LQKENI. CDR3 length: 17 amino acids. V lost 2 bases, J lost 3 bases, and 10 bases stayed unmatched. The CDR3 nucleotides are TGTGCCAGCTCACCATCTCGTGACAGGGCTCTCAATCAGCCCCAGCATTTT. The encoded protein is CASSPSRDRALNQPQHF.

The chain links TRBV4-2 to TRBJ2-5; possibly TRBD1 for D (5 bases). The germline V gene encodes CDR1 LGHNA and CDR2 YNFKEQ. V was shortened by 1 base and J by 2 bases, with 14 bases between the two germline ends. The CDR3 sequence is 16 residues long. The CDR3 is CASSQGQGTPQETQYF. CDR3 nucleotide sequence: TGTGCCAGCAGCCAAGGGCAGGGAACACCTCAAGAGACCCAGTACTTC.

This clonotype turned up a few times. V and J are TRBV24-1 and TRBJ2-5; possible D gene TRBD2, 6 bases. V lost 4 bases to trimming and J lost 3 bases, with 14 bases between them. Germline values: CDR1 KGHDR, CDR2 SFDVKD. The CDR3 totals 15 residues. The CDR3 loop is CATSDVLGGKETQYF. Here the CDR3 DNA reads TGTGCCACCAGTGACGTACTCGGGGGAAAAGAGACCCAGTACTTC.

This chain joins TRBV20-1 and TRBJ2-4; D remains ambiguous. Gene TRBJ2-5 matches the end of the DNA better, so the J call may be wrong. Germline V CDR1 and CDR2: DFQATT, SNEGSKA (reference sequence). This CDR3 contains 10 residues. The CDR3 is CSATFETQYF. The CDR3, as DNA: TGCAGTGCTACATTTGAGACCCAGTACTTC.

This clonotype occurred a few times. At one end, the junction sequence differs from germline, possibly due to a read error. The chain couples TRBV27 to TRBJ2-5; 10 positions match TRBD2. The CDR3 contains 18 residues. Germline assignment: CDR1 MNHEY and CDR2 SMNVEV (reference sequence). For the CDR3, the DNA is TGTGCCAGCAGTTTATCGACCCCCCTAGCGGGGGATGAAGAGTCCCAGTACTTC. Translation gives CASSLSTPLAGDEESQYF.

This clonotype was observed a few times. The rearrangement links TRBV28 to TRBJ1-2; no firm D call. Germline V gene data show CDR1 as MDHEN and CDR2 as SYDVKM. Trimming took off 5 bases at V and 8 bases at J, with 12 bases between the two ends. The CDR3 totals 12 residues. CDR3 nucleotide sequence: TGTGCCAGCAGTACCGGGCTTGGCGGCTACACCTTC. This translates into CASSTGLGGYTF.

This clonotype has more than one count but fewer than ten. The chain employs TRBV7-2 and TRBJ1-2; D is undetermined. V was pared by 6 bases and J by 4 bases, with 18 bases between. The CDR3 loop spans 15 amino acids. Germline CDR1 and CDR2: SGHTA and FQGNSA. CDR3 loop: CASRPPGVVGYGYTF. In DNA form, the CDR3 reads TGTGCCAGCAGGCCCCCGGGTGTGGTCGGCTATGGCTACACCTTC.

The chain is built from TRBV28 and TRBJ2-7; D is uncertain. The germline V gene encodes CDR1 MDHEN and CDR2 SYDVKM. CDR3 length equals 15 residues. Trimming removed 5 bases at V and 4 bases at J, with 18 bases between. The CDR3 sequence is CASSPTALGRYEQYF. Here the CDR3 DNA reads TGTGCCAGCAGTCCAACCGCACTCGGACGGTACGAGCAGTACTTC.

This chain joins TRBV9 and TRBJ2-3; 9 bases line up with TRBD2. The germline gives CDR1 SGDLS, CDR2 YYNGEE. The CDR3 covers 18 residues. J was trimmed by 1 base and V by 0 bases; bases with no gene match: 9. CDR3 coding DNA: TGTGCCAGCAGCGTAGACGCTTGGGAGCGGGGGGGCACAGATACGCAGTATTTT. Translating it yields CASSVDAWERGGTDTQYF.

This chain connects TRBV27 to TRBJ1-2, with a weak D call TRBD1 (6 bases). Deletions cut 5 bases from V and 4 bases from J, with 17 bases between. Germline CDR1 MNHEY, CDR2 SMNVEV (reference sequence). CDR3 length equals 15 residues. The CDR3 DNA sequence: TGTGCCAGCAGTAAACGCGGGGGACAAGGCTATGGCTACACCTTC. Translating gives CASSKRGGQGYGYTF.

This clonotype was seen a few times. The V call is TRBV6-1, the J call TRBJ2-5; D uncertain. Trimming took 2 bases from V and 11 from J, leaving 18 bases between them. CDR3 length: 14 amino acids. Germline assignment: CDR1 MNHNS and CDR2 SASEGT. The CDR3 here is CASSESAVSNEQYF. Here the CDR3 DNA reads TGTGCCAGCAGTGAATCCGCCGTCAGCAATGAGCAGTACTTC.

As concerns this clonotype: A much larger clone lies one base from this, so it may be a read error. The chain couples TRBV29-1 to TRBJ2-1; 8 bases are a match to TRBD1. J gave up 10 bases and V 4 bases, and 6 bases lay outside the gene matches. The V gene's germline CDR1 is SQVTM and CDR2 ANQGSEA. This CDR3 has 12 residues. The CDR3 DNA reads TGCAGCGTTGGCCAGGGGGCGGGCGAGCAGTTCTTC. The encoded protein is CSVGQGAGEQFF.

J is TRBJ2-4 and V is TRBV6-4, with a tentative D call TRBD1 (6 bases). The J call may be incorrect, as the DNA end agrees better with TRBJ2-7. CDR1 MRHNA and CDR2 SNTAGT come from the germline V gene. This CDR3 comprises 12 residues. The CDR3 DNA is TGTGCCAGAAACAGGGTGTCCGACGAGCAGTACTTC. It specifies CARNRVSDEQYF.

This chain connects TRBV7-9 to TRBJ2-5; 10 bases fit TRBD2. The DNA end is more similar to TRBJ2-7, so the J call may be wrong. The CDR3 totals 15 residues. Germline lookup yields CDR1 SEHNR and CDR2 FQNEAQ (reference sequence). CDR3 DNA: TGTGCCAGCGCAAGGGCTAGCGGGGGATTAAACGAGCAGTACTTC. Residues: CASARASGGLNEQYF.

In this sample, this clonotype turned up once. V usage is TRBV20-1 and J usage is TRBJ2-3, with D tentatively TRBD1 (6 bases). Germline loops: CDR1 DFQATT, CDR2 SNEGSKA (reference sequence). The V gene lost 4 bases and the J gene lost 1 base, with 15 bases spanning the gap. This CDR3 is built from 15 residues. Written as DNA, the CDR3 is TGCAGTGCTAAGGGGATAACAGGGCGCACAGATACGCAGTATTTT. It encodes CSAKGITGRTDTQYF.

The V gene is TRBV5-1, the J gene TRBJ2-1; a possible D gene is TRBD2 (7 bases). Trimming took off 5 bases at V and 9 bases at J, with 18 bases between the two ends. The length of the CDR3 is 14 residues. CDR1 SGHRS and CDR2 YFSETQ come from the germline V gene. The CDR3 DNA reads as TGCGCCAGCAGGGAGGGACACCCGGGGGGTGAGCAGTTCTTC. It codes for CASREGHPGGEQFF. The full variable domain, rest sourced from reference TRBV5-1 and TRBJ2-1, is KAGVTQTPRYLIKTRGQQVTLSCSPISGHRSVSWYQQTPGQGLQFLFEYFSETQRNKGNFPGRFSGRQFSNSRSEMNVSTLELGDSALYLCASREGHPGGEQFFGPGTRLTVL.

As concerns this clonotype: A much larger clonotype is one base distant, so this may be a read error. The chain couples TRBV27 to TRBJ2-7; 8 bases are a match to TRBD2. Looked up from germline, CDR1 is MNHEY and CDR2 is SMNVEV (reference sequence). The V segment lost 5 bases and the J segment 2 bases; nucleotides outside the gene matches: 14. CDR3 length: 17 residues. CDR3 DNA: TGTGCCAGCAGTCCACCGTTAGGCGGGGGGCTTCCCTACGAGCAGTACTTC. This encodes CASSPPLGGGLPYEQYF.

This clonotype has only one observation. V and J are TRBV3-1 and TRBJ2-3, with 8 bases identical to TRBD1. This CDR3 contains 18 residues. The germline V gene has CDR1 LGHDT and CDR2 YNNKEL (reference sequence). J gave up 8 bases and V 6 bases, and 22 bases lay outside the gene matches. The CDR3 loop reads CASSPGTGTITDSGTQYF. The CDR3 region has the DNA TGTGCCAGCAGTCCCGGGACAGGAACAATCACAGATTCGGGTACGCAGTATTTT.

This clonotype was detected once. The CDR3 DNA follows: TGTGCCAGCAGTTATGCCGTTTCTAGCGGGGGCACAAGAGAGCAGTTCTTC. Amino acids: CASSYAVSSGGTREQFF. The rearrangement uses TRBV6-6 and TRBJ2-1, with 10 nucleotides matching TRBD2. Germline CDR1 is MNHNY and CDR2 is SVGAGI (reference sequence). The CDR3 sequence is 17 residues long. Germline trimming cut 3 bases from V and 10 bases from J; bases unmatched to any gene: 15.